This TCR beta chain is drawn from a study of T cells in Graves' hyperthyroidism and ophthalmopathy. Authors of the study amplified TCR beta CDR3 regions from RNA transcripts. RT-PCR in the first round (using the HTBI primer set) targeted the TCR CDR3. TCRdb called the multiplex PCR reads again in MiXCR, with one record for every CDR3 protein. The sample has fewer than 450,000 distinct CDR3 sequences, roughly 15% seen once. This CDR3 has 13 amino acids. V lost 4 bases, J lost 9 bases, and 13 bases lay in between. Germline CDR1 and CDR2: SNHLY and FYNNEI. This clonotype was counted ten times or more. This clonotype originated in a woman aged 55-69 years with Graves' ophthalmopathy. The J gene is TRBJ2-1, the V gene TRBV2; no reliable D call. The sequencing input was blood. The CDR3 DNA is TGTGCCAGCAGTGTAGTCGCAGGCGGTGAGCAGTTCTTC. Translated, it gives CASSVVAGGEQFF. The variable domain in full, with the rest retrieved from reference TRBV2 and TRBJ2-1, is EPEVTQTPSHQVTQMGQEVILRCVPISNHLYFYWYRQILGQKVEFLVSFYNNEISEKSEIFDDQFSVERPDGSNFTLKIRSTKLEDSAMYFCASSVVAGGEQFFGPGTRLTVL.